A single T cell receptor beta chain is shown here with its context. This clonotype was counted a few times. The antigen this receptor binds is unknown. Base qualities are not recorded, but no much larger clone differs from it by a single base. Trimming costs V 2 bases and J 4 bases, and their ends lie 2 bases apart. CDR1 LGHNA and CDR2 YNFKEQ are derived from the germline V gene. The CDR3 sequence holds 11 residues, the cysteine and phenylalanine included. The only DNA kept is the CDR3, 33 bases in frame from the first base. Sequenced on an Illumina NovaSeq 6000. cDNA libraries for TCRalpha and TCRbeta were prepared by 5'RACE using constant-segment primers, with sample barcodes and unique molecular identifiers added. RNA was extracted from every sample with Trizol reagent. The libraries were amplified in two PCR steps, and the second step added a second sample barcode and Illumina TruSeq adapters. The libraries were sequenced on an Illumina NovaSeq using 2 x 150 bp paired-end reads. Per the authors' processing: The reads were demultiplexed and collapsed into UMI-guided consensus sequences using migec v1.2.7. Using mixcr v2.1.11, UMI consensuses were aligned to TRA and TRB V and J templates and then assembled into clonotypes. A clonotype was counted as expanded or contracted only if both edgeR and NoisET called the change significant, with noise models trained on biological replicates. For edgeR calls, a false discovery rate-adjusted p below 0.01 and a log2 fold-change threshold of 1 were applied. As an exploratory analysis of dynamics, max-normalized trajectories of the 1000 most abundant clonotypes were examined with PCA combined with hierarchical clustering. Each responding clone was given a CD4 or CD8 phenotype based on the CD4+ and CD8+ repertoires, which had been sequenced separately. Using fastp trimming at Q25 and MiXCR clonotype assembly, TCRdb reanalyzed the public sequencing data and kept in-frame beta chains. Rows with one shared CDR3 protein collapse into an entry with the most common genes and DNA. None of the V and J calls come from the authors' own analysis; TCRdb made them. The sample table holds about 110,000 distinct CDR3 sequences, of which approximately 15% were seen once. The top ten hold roughly 27% of the sample.

The sample is drawn from a study of T-cell memory formation after mild COVID-19 (dated by TCRdb to about 2021). Regarding the complete study: TCR sequence clusters from the two donors were largely donor specific. In a couple of donors, T-cell clones that expanded and contracted after mild COVID-19 were followed by sequencing TCRalpha and TCRbeta repertoires longitudinally. Two young, previously healthy adult volunteers made up the cohort, one male and one female.

PBMCs were isolated by Ficoll-Paque density gradient centrifugation. Study-wide conclusions, independent of this receptor: The second-wave clones that peaked on day 37 were not confirmed to be SARS-CoV-2 specific. The detection of some responding clones in pre-infection memory suggests that pre-existing cross-reactive memory T cells joined the SARS-CoV-2 response. Contracting CD4+ clones were located mainly in the CM and EM memory subsets, whereas CD8+ clones were found to be enriched in EMRA. Only a couple of mild cases were covered by the study, and larger cohorts that include severe cases with pre-infection samples were considered necessary. Clones that contracted from day 15 to 85 showed balanced CD4/CD8 phenotypes, whereas a second wave of clones that expanded from day 15 to 37 leaned towards CD4+.

The TCR was taken from an adult woman who had mild COVID-19 (a few samples of this study predate the infection). The sample titles of this study are shuffled in the database, so cell type and time point are left out; the donor was told from shared clones. The specimen was PBMCs or a T cell subset sorted from them (not recorded which). The sequence links TRBV4-2 to TRBJ1-1; the D segment cannot be called with confidence. This receptor carries the CDR3 CASSQFTEAFF. The DNA sequence reads TGTGCCAGCAGCCAATTCACTGAAGCTTTCTTT.